The rows below give T cell receptor beta chains drawn from one sample of a study of cytomegalovirus exposure and HLA in healthy donors. TCRdb's copy holds only in-frame clones and misses some; the assay was immunoSEQ multiplex PCR. The sample comprises some 130,000 clones, 80% of which are singletons, and approximately 2% rests with the top ten. Sequenced input: PBMCs. The source of these receptors is a young man in good health and CMV-seronegative. The CDR3 runs from the conserved cysteine through the conserved F or W. D genes are given only for firm matches. Clone size, where shown, is once, few, many, or a class for clones that have expanded.

TRBJ2-3,TRBD2,TRBV11-2,once,TGTGCCAGCAGCTTAGAACTAGCGGGAGGGCCTGGCACAGATACGCAGTATTTT,CASSLELAGGPGTDTQYF
TRBJ1-1,NA,TRBV5-1,NA,TGCGCCAGCAGCTCTCCCGGGAACACTGAAGCTTTCTTT,CASSSPGNTEAFF
TRBJ1-1,NA,TRBV7-8,NA,TGTGCCAGCAGCATACAGGGTAACACTGAAGCTTTCTTT,CASSIQGNTEAFF
TRBJ1-3,NA,TRBV28,NA,TGTGCCAGCAGTTTATCGGGACTGCACTCTGGAAACACCATATATTTT,CASSLSGLHSGNTIYF
TRBJ2-5,NA,TRBV5-1,NA,TGCGCCAGCAGCCGGACACCCCAAGAGACCCAGTACTTC,CASSRTPQETQYF
TRBJ2-2,NA,TRBV7-2,NA,TGTGCCAGCAGCTTAGCGCTATCGCGGGAAACCGGGGAGCTGTTTTTT,CASSLALSRETGELFF
TRBJ2-3,TRBD2,TRBV7-9,NA,TGTGCCAGCAGCCCTAGCGGGAGGGCCCCAGATACGCAGTATTTT,CASSPSGRAPDTQYF
TRBJ2-3,NA,TRBV9,NA,TGTGCCAGCAGCGTCAGCGGGAGCACAGATACGCAGTATTTT,CASSVSGSTDTQYF
TRBJ2-7,NA,TRBV18,NA,TGTGCCAGCTCACAAACTCAACTTTCCTACGAGCAGTACTTC,CASSQTQLSYEQYF
TRBJ1-5,NA,TRBV27,NA,TGTGCCAGCAGCGAAAATCCAGGGCGGCGGCCCCAGCATTTT,CASSENPGRRPQHF
TRBJ1-4,TRBD1,TRBV6-1,NA,TGTGCCAGCAGTGTCGACAGGGGGAATGAAAAACTGTTTTTT,CASSVDRGNEKLFF
TRBJ2-3,TRBD2,TRBV9,NA,TGTGCCAGCAGACGCGGGAGAGTGGCAGATACGCAGTATTTT,CASRRGRVADTQYF
TRBJ2-3,NA,TRBV18,NA,TGTGCCAGCTCACCACCCATAGCGGTCGCAGATACGCAGTATTTT,CASSPPIAVADTQYF
TRBJ1-5,TRBD1,TRBV28,NA,TGTGCCAGCAGCCTAGGGGGCCGCAATCAGCCCCAGCATTTT,CASSLGGRNQPQHF
TRBJ2-5,TRBD2,TRBV27,NA,TGTGCCAGCAGTCCCCACCCCGGACTAGCGGGAGGGTCGACCCAGTACTTC,CASSPHPGLAGGSTQYF
TRBJ2-1,NA,TRBV6-1,once,TGTGCCAGCAGAGGACTGGGGTACAATGAGCAGTTCTTC,CASRGLGYNEQFF
TRBJ1-5,TRBD1,TRBV30,NA,TGTGCCTGGAGGACAGGGAATCAGCCCCAGCATTTT,CAWRTGNQPQHF
TRBJ1-2,TRBD1,TRBV5-6,few,TGTGCCAGCAGCCAGGGACAGTTGGGTGGCTACACCTTC,CASSQGQLGGYTF
TRBJ2-5,TRBD1,TRBV7-9,NA,TGTGCCAGCAGGCAGGGGGCGACAGGGACCCAGTACTTC,CASRQGATGTQYF
TRBJ2-7,NA,TRBV19,NA,TGTGCCAGTAGTCCTGGGGGCCCCAGGGGCTACGAGCAGTACTTC,CASSPGGPRGYEQYF
TRBJ2-7,TRBD2,TRBV7-2,NA,TGTGCCAGCAGCTTAAAAGCGGGAGGGACCTACGAGCAGTACTTC,CASSLKAGGTYEQYF
TRBJ1-5,NA,TRBV2,NA,TGTGCCAGCAGTGAAAACCCAGGGGCTCAGCCCCAGCATTTT,CASSENPGAQPQHF
TRBJ1-2,TRBD1,TRBV7-2,NA,TGTGCCAGCAGCCTATGGGACAGCTATGGCTACACCTTC,CASSLWDSYGYTF
TRBJ2-4,NA,TRBV7-2,NA,TGTGCCAGCAGCCTCCATAGACAGTCTCAAAACATTCAGTACTTC,CASSLHRQSQNIQYF
TRBJ2-7,TRBD1,TRBV28,NA,TGTGCCAGCAGTACCGGGACAGGCTTGGACGAGCAGTACTTC,CASSTGTGLDEQYF
TRBJ2-5,TRBD1,TRBV18,NA,TGTGCCAGCTCACCACGGACAGGGGGCAGGAGGGAGACCCAGTACTTC,CASSPRTGGRRETQYF
TRBJ1-2,TRBD1,TRBV5-4,NA,TGTGCCAGCAGCTTACGGACAGGGGTAATTGGCTACACCTTC,CASSLRTGVIGYTF
TRBJ2-1,TRBD2,TRBV7-9,NA,TGTGCCAGCAGCGCTAGGACTAGCGACCATGAGCAGTTCTTC,CASSARTSDHEQFF
TRBJ2-1,NA,TRBV13,NA,TGTGCCAGCAGCTCAGCTGCCAGGGGCTACAATGAGCAGTTCTTC,CASSSAARGYNEQFF
TRBJ2-7,NA,TRBV9,NA,TGTGCCAGCAGCGCCCGAGGACAGTGGAGCTCCTACGAGCAGTACTTC,CASSARGQWSSYEQYF
TRBJ2-3,TRBD2,TRBV4-3,NA,TGCGCCAGCAGCCACCCGGGAGGGCCAGATACGCAGTATTTT,CASSHPGGPDTQYF
TRBJ1-5,NA,TRBV28,NA,TGTGCCAGCAGTTCCGATCAGCCCCAGCATTTT,CASSSDQPQHF
TRBJ2-5,NA,TRBV9,NA,TGTGCCAGCAGCCAAGGGGGGGGTGGACAAGAGACCCAGTACTTC,CASSQGGGGQETQYF
TRBJ1-3,NA,TRBV30,NA,TGTGCCTGGAGCATTACGAGGACAGCGCTACACTCTGGAAACACCATATATTTT,CAWSITRTALHSGNTIYF
TRBJ2-7,TRBD2,TRBV10-2,NA,TGCGCCAGTTCGAGGGGACTAGCTTCCAACGAGCAGTACTTC,CASSRGLASNEQYF
TRBJ1-1,NA,TRBV19,NA,TGTGCCAGTAGTTCACAGGGAGGGAGGTCTGAAGCTTTCTTT,CASSSQGGRSEAFF
TRBJ1-5,NA,TRBV2,NA,TGTGCCAGCAGTCCAGGGATATACCAGCCCCAGCATTTT,CASSPGIYQPQHF
TRBJ2-2,NA,TRBV28,NA,TGTGCCAGCAGTTTCCCCCAGGGGCAGGTTTATCCCGGGGAGCTGTTTTTT,CASSFPQGQVYPGELFF
TRBJ2-3,TRBD2,TRBV30,NA,TGTGCCTGGAGTGCGATTAGAATAGCGGGAGGTCGCACAGATACGCAGTATTTT,CAWSAIRIAGGRTDTQYF
TRBJ2-7,NA,TRBV5-4,NA,TGTGCCAGCAGCCTGAGTGGGAGTGGATACGAGCAGTACTTC,CASSLSGSGYEQYF
TRBJ2-3,TRBD1,TRBV19,NA,TGTGCCAGTAGGAAGGGTCGGGACAGGGGTTCAGATACGCAGTATTTT,CASRKGRDRGSDTQYF